This T cell receptor beta chain derives from a study of cytomegalovirus exposure and HLA in healthy donors. Findings of the study overall: The finding came from a later analysis; first-cohort TCR clusters tended to co-occur in the 90 to 150 validation repertoires. Reportedly, diagnosis of cytomegalovirus status by the classifier showed high specificity and sensitivity.

Data came from immunoSEQ multiplex PCR; TCRdb stores just in-frame clones and leaves some out. This table has 71,000 or so clones, approximately 96% appearing once. Looked up from germline, CDR1 is LGHNA and CDR2 is YNFKEQ. Unmatched junction bases numbered 2, after V lost 0 bases and J lost 1 base. The length of the CDR3 is 16 residues. This clone was seen a handful of times. Its cognate antigen is unknown. This chain uses TRBV4-2 with TRBJ2-3; 9 nucleotides agree with TRBD2. The specimen sequenced was PBMCs. The sequence came from a young man in good health and CMV-seropositive. DNA of the CDR3: TGTGCCAGCAGCCAAGAGCGGGGGGGTGGCACAGATACGCAGTATTTT. This sequence encodes CASSQERGGGTDTQYF.